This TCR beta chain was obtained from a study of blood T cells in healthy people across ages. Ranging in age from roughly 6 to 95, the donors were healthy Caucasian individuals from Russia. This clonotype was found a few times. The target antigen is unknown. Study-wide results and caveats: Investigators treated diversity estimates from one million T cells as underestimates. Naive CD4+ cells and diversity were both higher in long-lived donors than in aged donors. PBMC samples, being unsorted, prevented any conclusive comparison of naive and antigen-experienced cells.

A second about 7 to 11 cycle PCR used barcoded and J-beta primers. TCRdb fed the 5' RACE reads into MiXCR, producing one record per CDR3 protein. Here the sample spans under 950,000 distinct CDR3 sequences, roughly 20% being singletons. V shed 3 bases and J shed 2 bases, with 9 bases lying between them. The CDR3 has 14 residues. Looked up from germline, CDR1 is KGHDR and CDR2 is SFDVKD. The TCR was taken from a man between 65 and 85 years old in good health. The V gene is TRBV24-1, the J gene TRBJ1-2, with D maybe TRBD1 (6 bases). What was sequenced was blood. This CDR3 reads CATSDNRGNYGYTF. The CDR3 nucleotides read TGTGCCACCAGTGATAATAGGGGGAACTATGGCTACACCTTC.